This T cell receptor (beta chain) was identified during a study of technical replicates of blood from a handful of donors. The protocol was immunoSEQ multiplex PCR, while the TCRdb copy is restricted to in-frame clones and leaves out a portion. The data hold about 73,000 clones, with approximately 90% observed a single time. Germline CDR1 reads SEHNR; CDR2 reads FQNEAQ (reference sequence). V trimming: 3 bases; J trimming: 1 base; junction bases outside the gene matches: 2. The length of the CDR3 is 16 residues. The chain recombines TRBV7-9 with TRBJ2-5; 13 bases agree with TRBD2. The TCR originated in a human donor in good health. Some clones in this sample may be carry-over from other donors' samples. The material sequenced was PBMCs. CDR3 DNA: TGTGCCAGCAGCTTGACTAGCGGGGGGAGCCAAGAGACCCAGTACTTC. Translating gives CASSLTSGGSQETQYF.